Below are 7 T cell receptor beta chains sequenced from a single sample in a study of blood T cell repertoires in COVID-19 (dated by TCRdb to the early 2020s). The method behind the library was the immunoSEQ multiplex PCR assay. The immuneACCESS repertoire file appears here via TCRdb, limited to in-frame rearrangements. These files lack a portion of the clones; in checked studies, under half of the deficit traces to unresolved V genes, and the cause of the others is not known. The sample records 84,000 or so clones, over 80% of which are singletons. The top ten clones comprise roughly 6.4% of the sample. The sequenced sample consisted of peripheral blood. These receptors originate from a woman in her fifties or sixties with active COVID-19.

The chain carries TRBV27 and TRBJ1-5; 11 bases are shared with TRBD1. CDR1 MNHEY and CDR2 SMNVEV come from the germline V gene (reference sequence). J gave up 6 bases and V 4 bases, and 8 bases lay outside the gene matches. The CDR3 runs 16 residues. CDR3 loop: CASSSDRGRGSQPQHF. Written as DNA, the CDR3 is TGTGCCAGCAGTTCGGACAGGGGGCGAGGGAGTCAGCCCCAGCATTTT.

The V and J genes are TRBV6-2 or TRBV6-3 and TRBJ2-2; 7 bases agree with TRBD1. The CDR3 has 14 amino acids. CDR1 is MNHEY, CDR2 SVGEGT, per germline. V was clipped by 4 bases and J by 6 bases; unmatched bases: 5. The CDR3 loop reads CASSLGQRAGELFF. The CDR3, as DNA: TGTGCCAGCAGTTTGGGACAGAGGGCCGGGGAGCTGTTTTTT.

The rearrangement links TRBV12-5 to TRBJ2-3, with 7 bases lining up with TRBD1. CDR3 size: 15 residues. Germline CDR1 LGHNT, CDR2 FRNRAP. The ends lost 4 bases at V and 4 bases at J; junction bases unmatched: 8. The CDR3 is CASGSTLTGPDTQYF. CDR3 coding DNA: TGTGCTAGTGGTTCAACCCTGACAGGGCCAGATACGCAGTATTTT.

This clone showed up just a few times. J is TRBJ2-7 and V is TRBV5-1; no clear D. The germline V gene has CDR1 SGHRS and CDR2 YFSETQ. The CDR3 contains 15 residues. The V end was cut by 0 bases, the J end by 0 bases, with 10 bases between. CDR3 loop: CASSLAPDRSYEQYF. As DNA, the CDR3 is TGCGCCAGCAGCTTGGCTCCAGATCGCTCCTACGAGCAGTACTTC.

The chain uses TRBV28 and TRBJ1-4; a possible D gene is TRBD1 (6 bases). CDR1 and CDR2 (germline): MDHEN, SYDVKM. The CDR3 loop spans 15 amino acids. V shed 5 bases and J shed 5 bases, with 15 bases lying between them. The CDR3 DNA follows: TGTGCCAGCAGTACTCAGGGGTCACGGAATGAAAAACTGTTTTTT. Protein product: CASSTQGSRNEKLFF.

This chain's CDR3 is CAIRTLAGGGYEQYF. As DNA, the CDR3 is TGTGCCATCAGAACTCTAGCGGGAGGGGGCTACGAGCAGTACTTC. The chain combines TRBV10-3 with TRBJ2-7; 12 nucleotides line up with TRBD2. The length of the CDR3 is 15 residues. Germline CDR1 is ENHRY and CDR2 is SYGVKD. The J segment lost 3 bases and the V segment lost 6 bases, leaving 6 bases of the junction unmatched.

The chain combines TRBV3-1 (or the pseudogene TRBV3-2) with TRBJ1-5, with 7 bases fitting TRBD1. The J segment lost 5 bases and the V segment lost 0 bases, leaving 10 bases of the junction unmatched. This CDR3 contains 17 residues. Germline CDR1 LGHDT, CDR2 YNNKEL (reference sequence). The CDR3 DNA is TGTGCCAGCAGCCAAGAGCCTGTTGGGCAGGGGGATCAGCCCCAGCATTTT. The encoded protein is CASSQEPVGQGDQPQHF.